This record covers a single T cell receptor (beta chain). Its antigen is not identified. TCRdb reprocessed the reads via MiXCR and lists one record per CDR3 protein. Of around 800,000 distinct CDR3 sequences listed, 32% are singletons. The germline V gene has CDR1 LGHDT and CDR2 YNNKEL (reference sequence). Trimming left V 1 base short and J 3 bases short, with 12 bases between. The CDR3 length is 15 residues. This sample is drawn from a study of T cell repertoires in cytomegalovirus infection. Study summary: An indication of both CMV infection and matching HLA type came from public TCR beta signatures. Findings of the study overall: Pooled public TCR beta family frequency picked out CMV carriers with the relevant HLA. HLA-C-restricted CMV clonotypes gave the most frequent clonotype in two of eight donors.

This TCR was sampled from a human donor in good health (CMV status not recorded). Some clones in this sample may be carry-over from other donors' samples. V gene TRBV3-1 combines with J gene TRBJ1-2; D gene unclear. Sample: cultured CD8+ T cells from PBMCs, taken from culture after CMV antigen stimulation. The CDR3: CASSQGVSLDYGYTF. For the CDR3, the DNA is TGTGCCAGCAGCCAAGGTGTTAGTTTGGACTATGGCTACACCTTC.